These 12 T cell receptor beta chains were all obtained from the same sample, sequenced in a study of shared clonotypes between healthy human individuals. The repertoire was sequenced with immunoSEQ multiplex PCR; TCRdb's copy has only in-frame clones and lacks some. Seen here are approximately 620,000 clones, more than 95% observed once, and the top ten hold around 0.058%. The sequenced material came from naive CD4+ T cells sorted from blood. The sample's subset: CD45RA+ positively selected. The receptors were gathered from a woman under 40 in good health.

The rearrangement uses TRBV7-8 and TRBJ2-1, with a possible D match to TRBD2 (5 bases). CDR1 SGHVS and CDR2 FQNEAQ come from the germline V gene. Trimming left V 6 bases short and J 6 bases short, with 12 bases between. The CDR3 length is 13 residues. This CDR3 is CASRAPAANEQFF. The DNA for the CDR3 is TGTGCCAGCAGGGCCCCAGCGGCCAATGAGCAGTTCTTC. Combining the CDR3 with reference TRBV7-8 and TRBJ2-1 gives the whole variable domain GAGVSQSPRYKVAKRGQDVALRCDPISGHVSLFWYQQALGQGPEFLTYFQNEAQLDKSGLPSDRFFAERPEGSVSTLKIQRTQQEDSAVYLCASRAPAANEQFFGPGTRLTVL.

The V and J genes are TRBV6-5 and TRBJ1-4; D perhaps matches TRBD1 (6 bases). The CDR3 is made up of 15 amino acids. The germline CDR1 and CDR2 sequences are MNHEY and SVGAGI. Trimming removed 5 bases from V and 7 bases from J, with 17 bases in between. CDR3 amino acids: CASSRTVELGEKLFF. CDR3 nucleotides: TGTGCCAGCAGTCGGACAGTGGAACTTGGTGAAAAACTGTTTTTT.

Worth noting for this clone: The same CDR3 arises from other DNA sequences in this sample as well. CDR3 bases: TGTGCCAGCTCACCACCCGGCCGCACCTACGAGCAGTACTTC. This sequence encodes CASSPPGRTYEQYF. This chain joins TRBV18 and TRBJ2-7; D is ambiguous. Trimming removed 0 bases at V and 2 bases at J, with 8 bases between. This CDR3 region has 14 residues. The V gene's germline CDR1 is KGHSH and CDR2 LQKENI.

This clone was recorded only once. This rearrangement joins TRBV9 to TRBJ1-3; D is perhaps TRBD1 (5 bases). Looked up from germline, CDR1 is SGDLS and CDR2 is YYNGEE. Trimming stripped 4 bases from V and 4 bases from J, with 15 bases between. This CDR3 is built from 15 residues. The CDR3 bases are TGTGCCAGCAGCTCGGACACCGGGAGGGGAAACACCATATATTTT. It yields the protein CASSSDTGRGNTIYF.

The rearrangement joins TRBV5-1 to TRBJ2-5; 11 bases fit TRBD2. After removal of 5 bases from V and 2 bases from J, the junction contained 11 bases not matched to a gene. The V gene's germline CDR1 is SGHRS and CDR2 YFSETQ. This CDR3 has 17 amino acids. The DNA for the CDR3 is TGCGCCAGCAGTCCCGGGACTAGCGGCCTCAGGCAAGAGACCCAGTACTTC. As protein: CASSPGTSGLRQETQYF.

The chain recombines TRBV10-1 with TRBJ2-1; TRBD2 agrees at 11 bases. Per germline, CDR1 WNHNN and CDR2 SYGVQD (reference sequence). The junction had 4 bases not matched to a gene; V was cut back by 3 bases and J by 6 bases. The CDR3 has 15 amino acids. DNA of the CDR3: TGCGCCAGCAGTGATCCTAGCGGGAGGAGCAATGAGCAGTTCTTC. The encoded protein is CASSDPSGRSNEQFF.

The chain combines TRBV28 with TRBJ1-2, with TRBD1 matching over 7 bases. This CDR3 has 12 amino acids. The germline CDR1 and CDR2 sequences are MDHEN and SYDVKM. The V segment lost 6 bases and the J segment 7 bases; nucleotides outside the gene matches: 5. CDR3 residues: CASSPDRVGYTF. The CDR3, as DNA: TGTGCCAGCAGCCCCGACAGGGTTGGCTACACCTTC.

V and J are TRBV5-1 and TRBJ2-1, with TRBD2 matching 9 bases. The CDR3 runs 17 residues. Germline V gene lookup returns CDR1 SGHRS and CDR2 YFSETQ. Germline trimming cut 3 bases from V and 0 bases from J; bases unmatched to any gene: 7. This CDR3 reads CASSSVGSGSSYNEQFF. DNA of the CDR3: TGCGCCAGCAGCTCGGTAGGTAGCGGGAGCTCCTACAATGAGCAGTTCTTC.

The chain couples TRBV28 to TRBJ2-7; D unclear. The germline V and J ends were trimmed by 7 bases and 0 bases, with 16 bases remaining between them. This CDR3 contains 15 residues. CDR1 and CDR2 from the germline V gene are MDHEN and SYDVKM. DNA of the CDR3: TGTGCCAGCACCCGGACCCGCAGGTTCTCCTACGAGCAGTACTTC. Translating it yields CASTRTRRFSYEQYF.

V usage is TRBV5-4 and J usage is TRBJ1-2; the match to TRBD1 covers 7 bases. V lost 3 bases, J lost 2 bases, and 10 bases stayed unmatched. Germline CDR1 reads SGHNT; CDR2 reads YYREEE (reference sequence). CDR3 length: 16 residues. CDR3 in amino acids: CASSSSGGGQNYGYTF. In DNA form, the CDR3 reads TGTGCCAGCAGCTCCAGTGGAGGGGGCCAGAACTATGGCTACACCTTC.

This rearrangement joins TRBV5-4 to TRBJ2-5; a possible D gene is TRBD2 (5 bases). V was trimmed by 1 base and J by 3 bases, leaving 19 bases between them. CDR3 size: 17 residues. Germline loops: CDR1 SGHNT, CDR2 YYREEE (reference sequence). The CDR3 protein is CASSLYRNGMGEETQYF. In nucleotides, the CDR3 is TGTGCCAGCAGCTTGTATCGAAACGGGATGGGAGAAGAGACCCAGTACTTC.

The J gene is TRBJ2-7, the V gene TRBV28, with 9 bases identical to TRBD2. CDR3 size: 16 residues. The ends lost 5 bases at V and 6 bases at J; junction bases unmatched: 14. Germline V lookup: CDR1 MDHEN, CDR2 SYDVKM. DNA for the CDR3: TGTGCCAGCAGTACCCCAGGCGCGGGAGGGCCGGGCGAGCAGTACTTC. This gives the protein CASSTPGAGGPGEQYF.